These T cell receptor beta chains were read from a single sample in a study of spatial heterogeneity in lung cancer. MiXCR, applied by TCRdb to the 5' RACE reads, yields one record per CDR3 protein. The sample has around 45,000 distinct CDR3 sequences, approximately 12% seen once. Material: PBMCs, obtained at surgery. These receptors were taken from a female donor with early-stage non-small cell lung cancer. Both conserved end residues are part of each CDR3. The order of the fields is D gene, V gene, J gene, clone size, CDR3 DNA, CDR3 protein. A D gene is named only where the DNA matches it firmly. Clone size appears in some rows only: once, few, many, or a class for an expanded clone.

TRBD2,TRBV5-6,TRBJ2-5,few,TGTGCCAGCAGCTTGGCCTGGCGGGGGAACCAAGAGACCCAGTACTTC,CASSLAWRGNQETQYF
NA,TRBV7-8,TRBJ2-7,many,TGTGCCAGCAGCCTTAGATTAAACCCCGAGCAGTACTTC,CASSLRLNPEQYF
TRBD1,TRBV29-1,TRBJ2-7,hyperexpanded,TGCAGCGTTGAAGTGGGGGACAGGGGCTACGAGCAGTACTTC,CSVEVGDRGYEQYF
NA,TRBV23-1,TRBJ2-7,NA,TGCGCCAGCAGTCAATCGGGGTACGAGCAGTACTTC,CASSQSGYEQYF
NA,TRBV6-5,TRBJ2-2,NA,TGTGCCAGCAGTTCAACCCTGGGGGTAGCGGGGGAGCTGTTTTTT,CASSSTLGVAGELFF
NA,TRBV12-3/TRBV12-4,TRBJ1-3,NA,TGTGAAAGAAGTAAAGAAGGGGAAGAAAGATATGGAAAAAAAATATATTTT,CERSKEGEERYGKKIYF
TRBD1,TRBV20-1,TRBJ2-1,NA,TGCAGTGCTAGAGGCCAGGGGACAGGGGATTCTGGGGATGAGCAGTTCTTC,CSARGQGTGDSGDEQFF
NA,TRBV6-5,TRBJ1-1,many,TGTGCCAGCAGTTCCCTCGAGAACACTGAAGCTTTCTTT,CASSSLENTEAFF
NA,TRBV12-3/TRBV12-4,TRBJ1-1,NA,TGTGCCAGCAGTTTGGGACACGGAAACACTGAAGCTTTCTTT,CASSLGHGNTEAFF
TRBD1,TRBV29-1,TRBJ1-1,many,TGCAGCGCCCGACAGGGGCGGACCAGCACTGAAGCTTTCTTT,CSARQGRTSTEAFF
NA,TRBV12-5,TRBJ1-5,many,TGTGCTAGTGGTTTCGGGGGCCAGCAGCCCCAGCATTTT,CASGFGGQQPQHF
NA,TRBV29-1,TRBJ2-1,many,TGCAGCGTTGAAGGGTTAGCATCCTACAATGAGCAGTTCTTC,CSVEGLASYNEQFF
NA,TRBV5-1,TRBJ1-1,many,TGCGCCAGCAGCTTGGCCGCAGGAGGGAACACTGAAGCTTTCTTT,CASSLAAGGNTEAFF
NA,TRBV12-3/TRBV12-4,TRBJ1-5,NA,TGTGCCAGCAGTTTAGGTGGAAGTGGCTTCCACGGTCAGCCCCAGCATTTT,CASSLGGSGFHGQPQHF
NA,TRBV20-1,TRBJ2-7,NA,TGCAGTGCCCAACCCGGGCAGGCCGATTCCTACGAGCAGTACTTC,CSAQPGQADSYEQYF
NA,TRBV12-3/TRBV12-4,TRBJ2-3,many,TGTGCCAGCAGTCCCGGGGAAGATACGCAGTATTTT,CASSPGEDTQYF
NA,TRBV6-5,TRBJ2-7,many,TGTGCCAGCAGTCGAGTGGACAGCTACCCCTACGAGCAGTACTTC,CASSRVDSYPYEQYF
NA,TRBV11-2,TRBJ2-6,once,TGTGCCAGCAGCACTATTACGGGGCTAGGGGCCAACGTCCTGACTTTC,CASSTITGLGANVLTF
NA,TRBV20-1,TRBJ2-7,many,TGCAGTGCTAGAGTCTCCAGGGGCACCTACGAGCAGTACTTC,CSARVSRGTYEQYF
NA,TRBV19,TRBJ2-2,NA,TGTGCCAGTAAGATGGGACATAGTAACACCGGGGAGCTGTTTTTT,CASKMGHSNTGELFF
TRBD2,TRBV4-3,TRBJ2-2,few,TGCGCCAGCAGCCAGATCCCTGACCAGCGGGGGACCGGGGAGCTGTTTTTT,CASSQIPDQRGTGELFF
TRBD1,TRBV12-3/TRBV12-4,TRBJ1-1,NA,TGTGCCAGCAGACTGACAGGGCAGGGGCGGCGTGCTTTCTTT,CASRLTGQGRRAFF
NA,TRBV6-1,TRBJ1-6,NA,TGTGCCGGGGGGGATGCGGGTAATTCACCCCTCCACTTT,CAGGDAGNSPLHF
NA,TRBV10-2,TRBJ2-3,NA,TGCGCCAGCAGTGAGAACCCTAATTGGGATACGCAGTATTTT,CASSENPNWDTQYF
TRBD2,TRBV20-1,TRBJ2-2,few,TGCAGTGCCAGGACTAGCGGGGGTGGTACCGGGGAGCTGTTTTTT,CSARTSGGGTGELFF
TRBD2,TRBV4-1,TRBJ2-1,NA,TGCGCCAGAAGCCAAGAGGGAGGGTTCTACAATGAGCAGTTCTTC,CARSQEGGFYNEQFF
NA,TRBV19,TRBJ2-2,NA,TGTGCCAGTAGTGGGACGGATCAGAATCCTGGGGAGCTGTTTTTT,CASSGTDQNPGELFF
NA,TRBV3-1,TRBJ2-7,few,TGTGCCAGCAGCCAGGGTTGGGGCTCCTACGAGCAGTACTTC,CASSQGWGSYEQYF
TRBD1,TRBV4-2,TRBJ1-1,few,TGTGCCAGCAGCCTAAACCGGGACAGTACGTCTGAAGCTTTCTTT,CASSLNRDSTSEAFF
TRBD1,TRBV7-8,TRBJ2-7,few,TGTGCCAGCAGCCCCGGGACAGGAGTCGGCTACGAGCAGTACTTC,CASSPGTGVGYEQYF
NA,TRBV12-3/TRBV12-4,TRBJ1-2,NA,TGTGCCAGCAGTCCCGAGGGACGCGGCTACACCTTC,CASSPEGRGYTF
NA,TRBV4-3,TRBJ2-3,many,TGCGCCAGCAGCCAAGATTATAACGGGGGCCGCACAGATACGCAGTATTTT,CASSQDYNGGRTDTQYF
TRBD2,TRBV7-3,TRBJ2-2,many,TGTGCCAGCAGCCCATCCGGGACTAGCGGGGGGGCCAGCGGGGAGCTGTTTTTT,CASSPSGTSGGASGELFF
NA,TRBV21-1,TRBJ2-7,few,TGTGCCAGCCCCAGGGGGAAGGGGCTCTTCTACGAGCAGTACTTC,CASPRGKGLFYEQYF
NA,TRBV11-2,TRBJ2-3,many,TGTGCCAGCAGCTGGGGGATTACAGATACGCAGTATTTT,CASSWGITDTQYF
NA,TRBV6-6,TRBJ2-3,NA,TGTGCCAGCAGTCCTGCGGTTACAGATACGCAGTATTTT,CASSPAVTDTQYF
NA,TRBV15,TRBJ2-5,few,TGTGCCACCAGCGGGTCTGCGGAGACCCAGTACTTC,CATSGSAETQYF
NA,TRBV2,TRBJ1-6,NA,TGTGCCAGCTACCAGGGGCATTCACCCCTCCACTTT,CASYQGHSPLHF
NA,TRBV12-3/TRBV12-4,TRBJ2-1,few,TGTGCCAGCAGTTTAATGCAGGGAGACGGTGAGCAGTTCTTC,CASSLMQGDGEQFF
NA,TRBV18,TRBJ2-3,NA,TGTGCCAGCTCTGCCATCCCGGTAGGGGATACGCAGTATTTT,CASSAIPVGDTQYF
NA,TRBV10-3,TRBJ1-5,many,TGTGCCATCGGGAGGGTCCTTCAGCCCCAGCATTTT,CAIGRVLQPQHF
NA,TRBV4-1,TRBJ1-1,NA,TGCGCCAGCAGCCAGACGGACAGCATGAACACTGAAGCTTTCTTT,CASSQTDSMNTEAFF
NA,TRBV7-2,TRBJ2-7,NA,TGTGCCAGCAGCAGCGCCGCCAGGGGGCAGTACTTC,CASSSAARGQYF
NA,TRBV9,TRBJ2-5,NA,TGTGCCAGCAGCGAAACCTTGAGACGGGGAGAGACCCAGTACTTC,CASSETLRRGETQYF
NA,TRBV20-1,TRBJ1-5,NA,TGCAGTGCTAGAGATTGGGCAGGAGATCAGCCCCAGCATTTT,CSARDWAGDQPQHF